This T cell receptor (beta chain) was sequenced for a study of long-term antiretroviral therapy in people with HIV. Study-level results: Diversity increased after ART yet remained lower than in transplant donor controls. Before ART, certain clones expanded, and these dominated the repertoire at all time points.

Trimming shortened V by 5 bases and J by 1 base, and 12 bases separated the two germline ends. CDR1 and CDR2 (germline): MNHEY, SMNVEV (reference sequence). The CDR3 spans 15 residues. With respect to this clone: Antigen: not known.

PBMC samples from each donor numbered at least one pre-ART and at least two post-ART. The immunoSEQ assay was v3.0, run at survey level. The protocol was immunoSEQ multiplex PCR, while the TCRdb copy is restricted to in-frame clones and leaves out a portion. This sample has around 34,000 clones, with 75% to 90% found just once. The TCR was taken from a young man with HIV. V usage is TRBV27 and J usage is TRBJ2-1; no definite D call. Sequenced material: unsorted PBMCs, taken 1.5 years after starting antiretroviral therapy. In DNA, the CDR3 is TGTGCCAGCAGTAACCGACTGAGATCCTACAATGAGCAGTTCTTC. This codes for CASSNRLRSYNEQFF.